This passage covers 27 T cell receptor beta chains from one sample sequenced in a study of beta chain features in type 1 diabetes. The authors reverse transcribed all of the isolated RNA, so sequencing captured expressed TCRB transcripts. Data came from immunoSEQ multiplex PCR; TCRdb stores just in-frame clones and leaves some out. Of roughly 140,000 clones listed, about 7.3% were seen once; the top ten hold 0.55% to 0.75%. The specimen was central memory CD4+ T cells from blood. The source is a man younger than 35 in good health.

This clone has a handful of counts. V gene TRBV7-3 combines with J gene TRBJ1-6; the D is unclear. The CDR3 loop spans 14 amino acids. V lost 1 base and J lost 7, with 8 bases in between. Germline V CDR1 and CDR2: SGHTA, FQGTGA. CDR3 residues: CASSLMSSNSPLHF. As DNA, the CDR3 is TGTGCCAGCAGCTTAATGAGTTCCAATTCACCCCTCCACTTT.

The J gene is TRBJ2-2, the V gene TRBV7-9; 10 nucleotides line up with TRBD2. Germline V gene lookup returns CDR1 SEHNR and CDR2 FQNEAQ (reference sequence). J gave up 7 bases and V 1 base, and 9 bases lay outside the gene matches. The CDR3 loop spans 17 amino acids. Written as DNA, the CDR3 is TGTGCCAGCAGCTTAGACTTTCTAGCGGGGGCCGACGGGGAGCTGTTTTTT. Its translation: CASSLDFLAGADGELFF.

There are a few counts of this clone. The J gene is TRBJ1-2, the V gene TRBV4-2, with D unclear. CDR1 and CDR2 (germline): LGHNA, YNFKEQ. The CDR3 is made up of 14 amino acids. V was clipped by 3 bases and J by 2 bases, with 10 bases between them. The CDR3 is CASSQQTENYGYTF. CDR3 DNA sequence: TGTGCCAGCAGCCAGCAAACAGAGAACTATGGCTACACCTTC.

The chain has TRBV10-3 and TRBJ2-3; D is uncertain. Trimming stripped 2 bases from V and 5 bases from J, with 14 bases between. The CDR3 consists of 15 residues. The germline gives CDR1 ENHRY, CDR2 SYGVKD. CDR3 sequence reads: CAISEGVTARDTQYF. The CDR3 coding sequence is TGTGCCATCAGTGAGGGTGTTACAGCCAGAGATACGCAGTATTTT.

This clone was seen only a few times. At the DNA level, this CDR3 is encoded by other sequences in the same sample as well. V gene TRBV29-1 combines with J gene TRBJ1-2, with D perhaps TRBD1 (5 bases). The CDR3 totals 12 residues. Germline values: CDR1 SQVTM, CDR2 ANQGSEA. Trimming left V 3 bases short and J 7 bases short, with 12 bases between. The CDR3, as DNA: TGCAGCGTTGAGAGGCAGGGTTCTGGCTACACCTTC. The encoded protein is CSVERQGSGYTF.

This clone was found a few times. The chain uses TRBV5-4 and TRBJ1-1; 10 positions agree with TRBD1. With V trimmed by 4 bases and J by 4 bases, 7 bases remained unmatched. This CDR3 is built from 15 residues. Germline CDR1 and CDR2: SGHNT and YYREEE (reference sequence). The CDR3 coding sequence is TGTGCCAGCAGCCCGGTAAGGACAGGGGGCACTGAAGCTTTCTTT. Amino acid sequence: CASSPVRTGGTEAFF.

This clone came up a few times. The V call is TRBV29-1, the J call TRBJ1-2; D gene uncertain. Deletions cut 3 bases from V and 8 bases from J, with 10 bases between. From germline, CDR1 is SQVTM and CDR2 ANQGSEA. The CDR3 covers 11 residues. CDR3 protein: CSVEVGRGYTF. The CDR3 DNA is TGCAGCGTTGAGGTCGGGAGAGGCTACACCTTC.

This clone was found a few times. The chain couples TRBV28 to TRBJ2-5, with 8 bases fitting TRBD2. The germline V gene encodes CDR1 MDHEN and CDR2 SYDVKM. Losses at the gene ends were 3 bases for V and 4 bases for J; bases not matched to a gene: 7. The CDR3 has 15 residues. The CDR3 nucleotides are TGTGCCAGCAGTTTGCGGGGGGCACATCGAGAGACCCAGTACTTC. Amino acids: CASSLRGAHRETQYF. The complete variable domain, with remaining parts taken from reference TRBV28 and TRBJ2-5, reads DVKVTQSSRYLVKRTGEKVFLECVQDMDHENMFWYRQDPGLGLRLIYFSYDVKMKEKGDIPEGYSVSREKKERFSLILESASTNQTSMYLCASSLRGAHRETQYFGPGTRLLVL.

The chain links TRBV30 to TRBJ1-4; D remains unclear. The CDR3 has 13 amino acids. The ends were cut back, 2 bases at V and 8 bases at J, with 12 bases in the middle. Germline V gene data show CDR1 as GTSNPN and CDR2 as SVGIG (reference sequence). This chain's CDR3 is CAWSRNFREKLFF. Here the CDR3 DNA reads TGTGCCTGGAGTCGAAACTTTCGAGAAAAACTGTTTTTT. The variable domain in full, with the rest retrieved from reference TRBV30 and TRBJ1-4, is SQTIHQWPATLVQPVGSPLSLECTVEGTSNPNLYWYRQAAGRGLQLLFYSVGIGQISSEVPQNLSASRPQDRQFILSSKKLLLSDSGFYLCAWSRNFREKLFFGSGTQLSVL.

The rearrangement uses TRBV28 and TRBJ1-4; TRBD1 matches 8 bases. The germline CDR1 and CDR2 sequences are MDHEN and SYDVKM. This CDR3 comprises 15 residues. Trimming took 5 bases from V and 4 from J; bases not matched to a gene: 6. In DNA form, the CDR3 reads TGTGCCAGCAGTGCGGGACAGGCTAATAATGAAAAACTGTTTTTT. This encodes CASSAGQANNEKLFF.

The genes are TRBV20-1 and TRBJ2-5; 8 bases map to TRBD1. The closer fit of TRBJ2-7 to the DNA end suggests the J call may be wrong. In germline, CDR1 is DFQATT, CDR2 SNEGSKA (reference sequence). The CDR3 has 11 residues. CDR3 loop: CSAGQGNEQYF. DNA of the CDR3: TGCAGTGCTGGACAGGGAAACGAGCAGTACTTC.

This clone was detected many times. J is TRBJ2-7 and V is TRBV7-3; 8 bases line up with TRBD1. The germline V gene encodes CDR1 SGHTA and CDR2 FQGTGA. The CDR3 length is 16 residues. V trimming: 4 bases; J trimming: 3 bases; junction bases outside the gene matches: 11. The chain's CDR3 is CASSSFPRGLGYEQYF. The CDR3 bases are TGTGCCAGCAGCTCATTCCCCAGGGGGCTTGGCTACGAGCAGTACTTC.

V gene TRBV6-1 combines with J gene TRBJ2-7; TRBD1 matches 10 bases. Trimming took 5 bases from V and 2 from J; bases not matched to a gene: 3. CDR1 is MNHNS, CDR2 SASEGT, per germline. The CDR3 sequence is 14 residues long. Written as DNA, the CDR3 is TGTGCCAGCAGTCCGGGACAGGGGACCTACGAGCAGTACTTC. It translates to CASSPGQGTYEQYF.

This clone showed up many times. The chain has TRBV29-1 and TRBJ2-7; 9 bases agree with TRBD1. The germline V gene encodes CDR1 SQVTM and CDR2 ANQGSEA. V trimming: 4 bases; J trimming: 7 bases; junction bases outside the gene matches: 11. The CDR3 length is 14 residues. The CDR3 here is CSVALQGAAWEQYF. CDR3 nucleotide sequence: TGCAGCGTTGCATTACAGGGGGCGGCCTGGGAGCAGTACTTC.

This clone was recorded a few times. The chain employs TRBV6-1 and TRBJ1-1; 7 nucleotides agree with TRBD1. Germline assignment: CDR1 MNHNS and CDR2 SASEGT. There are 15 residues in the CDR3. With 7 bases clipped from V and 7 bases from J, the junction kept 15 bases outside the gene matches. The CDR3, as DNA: TGTGCCAGCAATAAAAACCCGGGACAGCCGGATGAAGCTTTCTTT. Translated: CASNKNPGQPDEAFF.

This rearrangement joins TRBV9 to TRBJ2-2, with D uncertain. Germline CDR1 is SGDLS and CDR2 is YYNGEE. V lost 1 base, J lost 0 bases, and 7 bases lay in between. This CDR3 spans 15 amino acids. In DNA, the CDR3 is TGTGCCAGCAGCGTACTCCGTTCGAACACCGGGGAGCTGTTTTTT. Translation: CASSVLRSNTGELFF.

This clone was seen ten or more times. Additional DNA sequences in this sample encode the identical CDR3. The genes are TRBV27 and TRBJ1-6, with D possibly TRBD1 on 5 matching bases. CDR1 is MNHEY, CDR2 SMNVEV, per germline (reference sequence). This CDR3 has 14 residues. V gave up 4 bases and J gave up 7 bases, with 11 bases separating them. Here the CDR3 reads CASSWGRANSPLHF. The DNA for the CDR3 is TGTGCCAGCAGTTGGGGCAGGGCAAATTCACCCCTCCACTTT.

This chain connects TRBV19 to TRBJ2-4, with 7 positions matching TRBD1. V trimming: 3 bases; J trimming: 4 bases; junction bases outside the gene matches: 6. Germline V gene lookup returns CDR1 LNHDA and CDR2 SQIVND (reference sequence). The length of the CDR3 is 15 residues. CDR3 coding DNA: TGTGCCAGTAGTATGGGGGACAGCCGAAAAAACATTCAGTACTTC. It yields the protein CASSMGDSRKNIQYF.

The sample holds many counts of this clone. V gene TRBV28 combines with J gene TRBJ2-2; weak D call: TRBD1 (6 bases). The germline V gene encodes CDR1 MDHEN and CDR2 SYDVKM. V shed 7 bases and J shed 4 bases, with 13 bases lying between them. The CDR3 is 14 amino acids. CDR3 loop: CASIPGGVTGELFF. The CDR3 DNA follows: TGTGCCAGCATACCTGGGGGCGTCACCGGGGAGCTGTTTTTT.

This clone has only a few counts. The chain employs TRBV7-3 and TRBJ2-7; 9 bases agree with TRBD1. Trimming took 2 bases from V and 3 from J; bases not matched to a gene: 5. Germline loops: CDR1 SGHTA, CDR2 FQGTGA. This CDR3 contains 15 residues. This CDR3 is CASSLSGQGIYEQYF. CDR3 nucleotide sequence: TGTGCCAGCAGCTTATCTGGACAGGGGATCTACGAGCAGTACTTC.

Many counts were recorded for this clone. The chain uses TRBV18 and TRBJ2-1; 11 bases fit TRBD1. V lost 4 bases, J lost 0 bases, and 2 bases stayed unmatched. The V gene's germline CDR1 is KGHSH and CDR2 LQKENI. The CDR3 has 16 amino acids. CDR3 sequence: CASSRTGGHSYNEQFF. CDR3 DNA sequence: TGTGCCAGCTCACGGACAGGGGGCCACTCCTACAATGAGCAGTTCTTC.

CDR3 region: CASSPGTGNQPQHF. As DNA, the CDR3 is TGTGCCAGCAGCCCAGGGACAGGGAATCAGCCCCAGCATTTT. The chain recombines TRBV7-2 with TRBJ1-5, with 9 nucleotides matching TRBD1. The CDR3 is 14 amino acids. V lost 5 bases, J lost 4 bases, and 3 bases stayed unmatched. The V gene's germline CDR1 is SGHTA and CDR2 FQGNSA.

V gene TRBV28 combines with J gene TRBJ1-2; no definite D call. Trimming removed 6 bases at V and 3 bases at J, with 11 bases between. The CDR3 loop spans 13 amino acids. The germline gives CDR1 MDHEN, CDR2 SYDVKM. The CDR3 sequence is CASSPLGDYGYTF. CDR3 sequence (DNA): TGTGCCAGCAGCCCCCTAGGAGACTATGGCTACACCTTC.

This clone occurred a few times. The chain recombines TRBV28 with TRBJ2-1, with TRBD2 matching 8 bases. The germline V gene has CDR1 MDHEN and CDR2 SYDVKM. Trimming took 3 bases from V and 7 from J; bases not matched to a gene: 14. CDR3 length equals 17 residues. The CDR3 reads CASSLPGGAGGLNEQFF. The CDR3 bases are TGTGCCAGCAGTTTGCCCGGCGGGGCGGGAGGCTTGAATGAGCAGTTCTTC.

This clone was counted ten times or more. CDR3 loop: CASSTRQGSGANVLTF. For the CDR3, the DNA is TGTGCCAGCAGCACCCGGCAGGGTTCTGGGGCCAACGTCCTGACTTTC. The chain couples TRBV7-9 to TRBJ2-6; tentative D call: TRBD1 (5 bases). The length of the CDR3 is 16 residues. The V gene lost 5 bases and the J gene lost 1 base, with 12 bases spanning the gap. The germline V gene encodes CDR1 SEHNR and CDR2 FQNEAQ (reference sequence).

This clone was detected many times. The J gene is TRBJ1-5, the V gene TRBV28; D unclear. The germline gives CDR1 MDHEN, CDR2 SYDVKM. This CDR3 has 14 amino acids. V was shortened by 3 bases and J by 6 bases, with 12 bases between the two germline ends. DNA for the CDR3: TGTGCCAGCAGTTTCGGGGTTTCATCTCAGCCCCAGCATTTT. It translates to CASSFGVSSQPQHF. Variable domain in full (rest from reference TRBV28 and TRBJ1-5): DVKVTQSSRYLVKRTGEKVFLECVQDMDHENMFWYRQDPGLGLRLIYFSYDVKMKEKGDIPEGYSVSREKKERFSLILESASTNQTSMYLCASSFGVSSQPQHFGDGTRLSIL.

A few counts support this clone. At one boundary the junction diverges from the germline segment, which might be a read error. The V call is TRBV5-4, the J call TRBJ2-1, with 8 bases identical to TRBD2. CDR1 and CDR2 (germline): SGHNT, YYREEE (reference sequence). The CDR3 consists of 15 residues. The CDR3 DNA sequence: TGCGCCAGCAGCCGAGACGGGACTAGTGTAGATGAGCAGTTCTTC. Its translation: CASSRDGTSVDEQFF.